The 20 T cell receptor beta chains reported below all come from one sample, sequenced in a study of blood T cell repertoires in COVID-19. TCRdb's table, derived via immunoSEQ multiplex PCR, lists solely in-frame clones and lacks some. The table lists about 230,000 clones, roughly 81% of them singletons. Sequencing was carried out using peripheral blood. The receptor source for this set is a middle-aged man with acute or convalescent COVID-19.

The chain has TRBV19 and TRBJ1-5; possible D gene TRBD1, 5 bases. CDR3 length: 13 amino acids. V shed 7 bases and J shed 2 bases, with 9 bases lying between them. Germline-derived CDR1 and CDR2 are LNHDA and SQIVND (reference sequence). DNA for the CDR3: TGTGCCAGTACAGGGAGGGGCAATCAGCCCCAGCATTTT. Protein product: CASTGRGNQPQHF.

The chain uses TRBV7-9 and TRBJ1-2; TRBD1 matches 8 bases. The CDR3 covers 13 residues. Per germline, CDR1 SEHNR and CDR2 FQNEAQ (reference sequence). V trimming: 5 bases; J trimming: 6 bases; junction bases outside the gene matches: 5. The CDR3 spells CASSLDRGDGYTF. The CDR3 bases are TGTGCCAGCAGCCTAGACAGGGGAGATGGCTACACCTTC.

CDR3 DNA: TGTGCCATCAGTGAGGACAGGGTGGTTCTCGGAAACACCATATATTTT. Translation: CAISEDRVVLGNTIYF. The chain has TRBV10-3 and TRBJ1-3; 7 positions match TRBD1. The CDR3 is 16 residues long. The trim removed 2 bases at V and 4 bases at J, leaving 8 bases unmatched. Germline values: CDR1 ENHRY, CDR2 SYGVKD.

The chain uses TRBV24-1 and TRBJ2-1; a possible D gene is TRBD2 (5 bases). The CDR3 is made up of 14 amino acids. Trimming took off 4 bases at V and 8 bases at J, with 14 bases between the two ends. The germline V gene has CDR1 KGHDR and CDR2 SFDVKD. The CDR3 region has the DNA TGTGCCACCAGTGAGGCTAGCCGGTCCCATGAGCAGTTCTTC. Its protein product is CATSEASRSHEQFF.

For this clone: The identical CDR3 is also encoded by other nucleotide sequences in the sample. V and J are TRBV5-1 and TRBJ2-2; no clear D. Germline V gene sequence: CDR1 SGHRS, CDR2 YFSETQ. This CDR3 is 14 amino acids long. V was clipped by 4 bases and J by 0 bases, with 7 bases between them. Written as DNA, the CDR3 is TGCGCCAGCAGCCTGGCCGCGAACACCGGGGAGCTGTTTTTT. Amino acid sequence: CASSLAANTGELFF.

The chain couples TRBV5-1 to TRBJ2-7; 8 nucleotides align to TRBD2. V gave up 0 bases and J gave up 2 bases; unmatched junction bases: 7. The germline V gene encodes CDR1 SGHRS and CDR2 YFSETQ. The CDR3 has 16 residues. The CDR3 DNA follows: TGCGCCAGCAGCTTGGCGGTGGCGGGGGGTACCTACGAGCAGTACTTC. Translating it yields CASSLAVAGGTYEQYF.

The rearrangement links TRBV30 to TRBJ1-1, with D possibly being TRBD1 (6 bases). This CDR3 is 18 amino acids long. V was clipped by 0 bases and J by 1 base, with 21 bases between them. Germline V gene data show CDR1 as GTSNPN and CDR2 as SVGIG (reference sequence). CDR3 sequence reads: CAWSVRGWRGGENTEAFF. The DNA for the CDR3 is TGTGCCTGGAGTGTAAGGGGGTGGAGGGGGGGAGAGAACACTGAAGCTTTCTTT.

V usage is TRBV10-3 and J usage is TRBJ2-2; possibly TRBD2 for D (5 bases). Germline CDR1 ENHRY, CDR2 SYGVKD. V lost 3 bases and J lost 7, with 12 bases in between. The CDR3 runs to 14 residues. The CDR3 bases are TGTGCCATCAGTGAAAACACAGCGGTCGGGGAGCTGTTTTTT. Its translation: CAISENTAVGELFF.

This clone has only a few counts. The chain joins TRBV5-4 to TRBJ2-7; 8 bases align to TRBD2. CDR3 length: 13 residues. The V segment lost 0 bases and the J segment 6 bases; nucleotides outside the gene matches: 2. Germline CDR1 SGHNT, CDR2 YYREEE (reference sequence). The CDR3 coding sequence is TGTGCCAGCAGCTTGGCCGGGAGGGGCGAGCAGTACTTC. It encodes CASSLAGRGEQYF.

The chain employs TRBV6-5 and TRBJ1-6; 10 bases line up with TRBD1. This CDR3 has 14 amino acids. Germline trimming cut 6 bases from V and 8 bases from J; bases unmatched to any gene: 4. Per the germline V gene, CDR1 is MNHEY and CDR2 is SVGAGI. CDR3 loop: CASSRGTGDSPLHF. The CDR3 DNA reads as TGTGCCAGCAGCCGCGGGACAGGGGATTCACCCCTCCACTTT.

The V and J genes are TRBV28 and TRBJ2-3, with 9 bases fitting TRBD2. Germline V CDR1 and CDR2: MDHEN, SYDVKM. This CDR3 is built from 18 residues. J lost 6 bases, V lost 5 bases, and 18 bases had no gene match. The CDR3 DNA is TGTGCCAGCAGTCCCGCCCGGTTATTTAGCGGGGGTGACGATACGCAGTATTTT. This encodes CASSPARLFSGGDDTQYF. The full variable domain, in which reference TRBV28 and TRBJ2-3 provide the parts outside the CDR3, is DVKVTQSSRYLVKRTGEKVFLECVQDMDHENMFWYRQDPGLGLRLIYFSYDVKMKEKGDIPEGYSVSREKKERFSLILESASTNQTSMYLCASSPARLFSGGDDTQYFGPGTRLTVL.

The chain recombines TRBV9 with TRBJ2-5; 8 bases line up with TRBD2. V was pared by 0 bases and J by 4 bases, with 5 bases of the junction left unmatched. Germline assignment: CDR1 SGDLS and CDR2 YYNGEE. This CDR3 contains 15 residues. CDR3 nucleotide sequence: TGTGCCAGCAGCGTAGGGTCTAGCGGGCGAGAGACCCAGTACTTC. The encoded protein is CASSVGSSGRETQYF.

The genes are TRBV5-1 and TRBJ2-3; 9 nucleotides align to TRBD2. The V gene end was trimmed by 0 bases and the J gene end by 6 bases; junction bases not matched to a gene: 5. CDR1 and CDR2 (germline): SGHRS, YFSETQ. CDR3 size: 15 residues. The CDR3 nucleotides read TGCGCCAGCAGCTTGGTGTCTAGCGGGAAGGATACGCAGTATTTT. It translates to CASSLVSSGKDTQYF.

V and J are TRBV2 and TRBJ2-5, with D hard to call. V gave up 6 bases and J gave up 0 bases, with 5 bases separating them. In germline, CDR1 is SNHLY, CDR2 FYNNEI. CDR3 length: 12 residues. CDR3 residues: CASRTDQETQYF. The CDR3, as DNA: TGTGCCAGCAGGACTGACCAAGAGACCCAGTACTTC.

This sequence joins TRBV7-9 and TRBJ1-1, with D unclear. Trimming left V 5 bases short and J 1 base short, with 11 bases between. Germline CDR1 SEHNR, CDR2 FQNEAQ (reference sequence). This CDR3 region has 14 residues. CDR3 region: CASSPRGGNTEAFF. The CDR3 coding sequence is TGTGCCAGCAGCCCCCGGGGTGGGAACACTGAAGCTTTCTTT.

The rearrangement joins TRBV5-6 to TRBJ2-7; TRBD2 matches 8 bases. With 2 bases clipped from V and 0 bases from J, the junction kept 4 bases outside the gene matches. Per germline, CDR1 SGHDT and CDR2 YYEEEE. The CDR3 has 15 residues. DNA of the CDR3: TGTGCCAGCAGCTTCGGGAGGGGAGCCTCCTACGAGCAGTACTTC. This sequence encodes CASSFGRGASYEQYF.

Concerning this clone: The same CDR3 can be traced to other DNA sequences in this sample. V usage is TRBV19 and J usage is TRBJ1-2; D may be TRBD1 (6 bases). The CDR3 is 12 residues long. Deletions cut 6 bases from V and 4 bases from J, with 9 bases between. The germline V gene encodes CDR1 LNHDA and CDR2 SQIVND (reference sequence). CDR3 bases: TGTGCCAGTAGCCCGACAGGCTATGGCTACACCTTC. Translating it yields CASSPTGYGYTF. The full variable domain, its missing parts supplied by reference TRBV19 and TRBJ1-2, is DGGITQSPKYLFRKEGQNVTLSCEQNLNHDAMYWYRQDPGQGLRLIYYSQIVNDFQKGDIAEGYSVSREKKESFPLTVTSAQKNPTAFYLCASSPTGYGYTFGSGTRLTVV.

This clone was seen a single time. This chain uses TRBV27 with TRBJ1-5; tentatively, D is TRBD1 (6 bases). The V end was cut by 3 bases, the J end by 4 bases, with 10 bases between. The germline gives CDR1 MNHEY, CDR2 SMNVEV (reference sequence). This CDR3 contains 14 residues. This CDR3 is CASSFDRLNQPQHF. The CDR3 nucleotides read TGTGCCAGCAGTTTCGACAGGTTAAATCAGCCCCAGCATTTT.

The chain uses TRBV2 and TRBJ2-7; 11 nucleotides agree with TRBD2. Per the germline V gene, CDR1 is SNHLY and CDR2 is FYNNEI. The CDR3 totals 14 residues. The trim removed 4 bases at V and 4 bases at J, leaving 3 bases unmatched. CDR3 nucleotide sequence: TGTGCCAGCAGTGCTAGCGGGGGGCGGTACGAGCAGTACTTC. It specifies CASSASGGRYEQYF.

The gene calls are TRBV5-1 and TRBJ1-1, with 8 bases lining up with TRBD1. CDR3 length: 14 residues. Germline CDR1 SGHRS, CDR2 YFSETQ. Trimming at V came to 0 bases and at J to 5 bases, leaving 3 bases not matched to a gene. The CDR3 loop is CASSLGDRGTEAFF. Here the CDR3 DNA reads TGCGCCAGCAGCTTGGGCGACAGGGGTACTGAAGCTTTCTTT.